The clone carrying this T cell receptor beta chain has just a few counts. Using immunoSEQ multiplex PCR, the repertoire was profiled, and TCRdb retains in-frame clones only, with some absent. The table has 650,000 to 950,000 clones, 70% to 90% seen once. This entry belongs to a study of shared T cell receptors in the human thymus. The CDR3 has 16 residues. The germline V gene encodes CDR1 MGHDK and CDR2 SYGVNS. J lost 2 bases, V lost 3 bases, and 9 bases had no gene match. The sample was also linked to a second study, of human thymus T cells. That paper states: Healthy Finnish infants undergoing corrective surgery for congenital heart defects were the donors. Thymic material originated from resections removed in the course of corrective heart surgery. An apparent bias in V and J gene usage was seen in thymic and blood repertoires. What related research reported was that thymic repertoires overlapped highly among unrelated individuals.

Sequencing was done on a sample of thymocytes. The chain recombines TRBV25-1 with TRBJ2-5, with 7 nucleotides matching TRBD1. This sequence originates from a girl less than two years old with a congenital heart defect. CDR3 DNA: TGTGCCAGCAGTGAGTCCGGGACAGAGAGACAAGAGACCCAGTACTTC. Amino acids: CASSESGTERQETQYF.